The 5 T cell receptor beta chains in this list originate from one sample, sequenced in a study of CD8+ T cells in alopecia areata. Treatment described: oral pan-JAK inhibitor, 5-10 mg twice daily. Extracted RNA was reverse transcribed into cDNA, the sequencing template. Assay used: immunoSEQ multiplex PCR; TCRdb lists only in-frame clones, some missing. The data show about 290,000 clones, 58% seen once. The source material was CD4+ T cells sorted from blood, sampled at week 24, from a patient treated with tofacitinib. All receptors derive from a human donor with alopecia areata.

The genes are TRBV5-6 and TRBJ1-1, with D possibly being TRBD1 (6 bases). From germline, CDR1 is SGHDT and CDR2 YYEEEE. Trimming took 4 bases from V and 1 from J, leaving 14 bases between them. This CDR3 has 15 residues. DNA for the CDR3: TGTGCCAGCAGCCTTCGGGGGGCGTCGAACACTGAAGCTTTCTTT. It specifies CASSLRGASNTEAFF.

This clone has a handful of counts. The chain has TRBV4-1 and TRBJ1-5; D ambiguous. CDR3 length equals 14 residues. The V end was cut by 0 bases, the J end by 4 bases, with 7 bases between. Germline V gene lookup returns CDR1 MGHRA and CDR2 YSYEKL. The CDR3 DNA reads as TGCGCCAGCAGCCAAGAGCTGGGAAATCAGCCCCAGCATTTT. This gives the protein CASSQELGNQPQHF.

In DNA, the CDR3 is TGTGCCAGCAGCGAAGCGACAGGGAACCAAGAGACCCAGTACTTC. Amino acid sequence: CASSEATGNQETQYF. This sequence joins TRBV9 and TRBJ2-5; 7 bases align to TRBD1. The CDR3 runs 15 residues. With V trimmed by 3 bases and J by 0 bases, 5 bases remained unmatched. Germline CDR1 reads SGDLS; CDR2 reads YYNGEE. Combining the CDR3 with reference TRBV9 and TRBJ2-5 gives the whole variable domain DSGVTQTPKHLITATGQRVTLRCSPRSGDLSVYWYQQSLDQGLQFLIQYYNGEERAKGNILERFSAQQFPDLHSELNLSSLELGDSALYFCASSEATGNQETQYFGPGTRLLVL.

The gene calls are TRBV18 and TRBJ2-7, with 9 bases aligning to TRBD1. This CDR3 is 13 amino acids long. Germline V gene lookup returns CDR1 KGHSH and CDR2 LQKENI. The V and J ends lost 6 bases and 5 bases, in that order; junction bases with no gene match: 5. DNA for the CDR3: TGTGCCAGCTCGCCGGGACAGGGCCACGAGCAGTACTTC. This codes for CASSPGQGHEQYF.

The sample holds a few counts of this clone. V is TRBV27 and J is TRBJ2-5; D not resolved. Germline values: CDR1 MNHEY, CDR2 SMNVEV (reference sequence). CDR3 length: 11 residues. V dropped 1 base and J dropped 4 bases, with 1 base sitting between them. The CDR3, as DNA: TGTGCCAGCAGTTTATTAGAGACCCAGTACTTC. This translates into CASSLLETQYF.